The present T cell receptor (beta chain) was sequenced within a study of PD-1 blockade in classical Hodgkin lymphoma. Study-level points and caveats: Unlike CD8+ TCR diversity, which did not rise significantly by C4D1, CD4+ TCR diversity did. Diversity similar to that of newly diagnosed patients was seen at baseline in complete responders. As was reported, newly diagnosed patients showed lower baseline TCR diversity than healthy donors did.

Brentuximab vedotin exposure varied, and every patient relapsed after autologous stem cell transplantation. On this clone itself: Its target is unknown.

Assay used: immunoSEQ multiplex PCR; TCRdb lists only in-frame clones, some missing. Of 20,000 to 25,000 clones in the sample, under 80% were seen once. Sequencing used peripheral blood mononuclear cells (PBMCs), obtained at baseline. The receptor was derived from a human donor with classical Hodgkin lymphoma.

The CDR3 DNA sequence: TGTGCCAGCAGCTTGAACACGATAAGGACTGAAGCTTTCTTT. Encoded protein: CASSLNTIRTEAFF. This rearrangement joins TRBV11-2 to TRBJ1-1; D call uncertain. V lost 3 bases and J lost 5, with 13 bases in between. CDR3 size: 14 residues. Germline V gives CDR1 SGHAT, CDR2 FQNNGV. Filled out from reference TRBV11-2 and TRBJ1-1, the complete variable domain reads EAGVAQSPRYKIIEKRQSVAFWCNPISGHATLYWYQQILGQGPKLLIQFQNNGVVDDSQLPKDRFSAERLKGVDSTLKIQPAKLEDSAVYLCASSLNTIRTEAFFGQGTRLTVV.